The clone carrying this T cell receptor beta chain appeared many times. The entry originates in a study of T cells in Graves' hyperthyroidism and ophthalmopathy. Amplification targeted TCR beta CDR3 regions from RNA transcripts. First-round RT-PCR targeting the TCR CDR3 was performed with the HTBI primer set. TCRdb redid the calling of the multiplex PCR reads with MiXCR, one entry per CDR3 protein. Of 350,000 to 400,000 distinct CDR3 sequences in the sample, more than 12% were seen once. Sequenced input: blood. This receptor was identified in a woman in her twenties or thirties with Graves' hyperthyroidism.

The CDR3 is CASSERGGGTEAFF. In DNA form, the CDR3 reads TGTGCCAGCAGTGAAAGAGGCGGCGGCACTGAAGCTTTCTTT. The rearrangement uses TRBV2 and TRBJ1-1; the D is unclear. CDR3 length equals 14 residues. CDR1 and CDR2 from the germline V gene are SNHLY and FYNNEI. The V and J ends lost 2 bases and 4 bases respectively, with 11 bases between them.